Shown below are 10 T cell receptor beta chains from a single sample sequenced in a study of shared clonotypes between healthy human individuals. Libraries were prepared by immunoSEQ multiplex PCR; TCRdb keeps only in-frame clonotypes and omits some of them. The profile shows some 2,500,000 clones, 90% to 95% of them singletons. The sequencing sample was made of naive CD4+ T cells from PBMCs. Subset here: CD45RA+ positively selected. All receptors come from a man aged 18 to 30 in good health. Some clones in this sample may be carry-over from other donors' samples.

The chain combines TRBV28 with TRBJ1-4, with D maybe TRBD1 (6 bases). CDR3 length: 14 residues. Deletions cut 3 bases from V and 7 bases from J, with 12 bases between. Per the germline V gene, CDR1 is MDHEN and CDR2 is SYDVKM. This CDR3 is CASSFRGLREKLFF. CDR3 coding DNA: TGTGCCAGCAGTTTTCGGGGGCTGCGTGAAAAACTGTTTTTT.

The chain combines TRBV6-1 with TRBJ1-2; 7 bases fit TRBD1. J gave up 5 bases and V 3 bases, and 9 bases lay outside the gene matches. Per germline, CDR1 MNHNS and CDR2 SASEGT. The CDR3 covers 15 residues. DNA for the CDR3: TGTGCCAGCAGTGATGCGGCGGGACAGAGTTATGGCTACACCTTC. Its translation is CASSDAAGQSYGYTF.

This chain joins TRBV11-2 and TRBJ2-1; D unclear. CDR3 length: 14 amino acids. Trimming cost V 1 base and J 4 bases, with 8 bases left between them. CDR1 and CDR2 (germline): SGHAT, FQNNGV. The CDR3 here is CASSLGSAYNEQFF. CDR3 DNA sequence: TGTGCCAGCAGCTTAGGCAGCGCGTACAATGAGCAGTTCTTC.

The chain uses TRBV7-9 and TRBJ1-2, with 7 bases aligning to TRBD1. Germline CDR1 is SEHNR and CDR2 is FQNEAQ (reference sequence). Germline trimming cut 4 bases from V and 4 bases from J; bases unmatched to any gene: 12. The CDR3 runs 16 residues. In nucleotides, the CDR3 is TGTGCCAGCAGCTGGGGACAGATCTCATTGATCTATGGCTACACCTTC. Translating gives CASSWGQISLIYGYTF.

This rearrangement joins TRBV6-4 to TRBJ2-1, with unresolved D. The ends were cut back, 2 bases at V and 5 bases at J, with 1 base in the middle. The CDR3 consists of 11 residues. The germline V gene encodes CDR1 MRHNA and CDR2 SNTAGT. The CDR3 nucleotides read TGTGCCAGCAGTGACCACAATGAGCAGTTCTTC. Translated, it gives CASSDHNEQFF.

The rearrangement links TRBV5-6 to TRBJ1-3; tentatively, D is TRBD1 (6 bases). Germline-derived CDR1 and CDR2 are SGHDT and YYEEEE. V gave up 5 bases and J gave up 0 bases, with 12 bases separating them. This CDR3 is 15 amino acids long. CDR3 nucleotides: TGTGCCAGCAGTTATGGACAGTACTCTGGAAACACCATATATTTT. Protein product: CASSYGQYSGNTIYF.

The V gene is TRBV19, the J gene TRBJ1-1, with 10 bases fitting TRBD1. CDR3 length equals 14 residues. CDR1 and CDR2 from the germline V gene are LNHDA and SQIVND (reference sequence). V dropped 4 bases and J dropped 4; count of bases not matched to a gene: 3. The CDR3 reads CASSRRTGGTEAFF. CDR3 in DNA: TGTGCCAGTAGTAGACGGACAGGGGGCACTGAAGCTTTCTTT.

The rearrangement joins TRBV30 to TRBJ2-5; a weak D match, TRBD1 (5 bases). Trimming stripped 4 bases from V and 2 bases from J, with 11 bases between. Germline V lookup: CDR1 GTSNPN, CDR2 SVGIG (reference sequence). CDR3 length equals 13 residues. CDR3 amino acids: CAWNIQGQETQYF. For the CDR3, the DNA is TGTGCCTGGAATATCCAGGGTCAAGAGACCCAGTACTTC.

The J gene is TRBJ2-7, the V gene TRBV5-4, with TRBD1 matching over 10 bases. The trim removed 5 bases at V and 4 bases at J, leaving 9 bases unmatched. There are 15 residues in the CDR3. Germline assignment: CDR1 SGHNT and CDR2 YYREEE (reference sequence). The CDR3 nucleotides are TGTGCCAGCAGGAGGGGACAGGGGTTCTTGTACGAGCAGTACTTC. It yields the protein CASRRGQGFLYEQYF. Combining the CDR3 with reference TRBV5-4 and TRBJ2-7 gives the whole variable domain ETGVTQSPTHLIKTRGQQVTLRCSSQSGHNTVSWYQQALGQGPQFIFQYYREEENGRGNFPPRFSGLQFPNYSSELNVNALELDDSALYLCASRRGQGFLYEQYFGPGTRLTVT.

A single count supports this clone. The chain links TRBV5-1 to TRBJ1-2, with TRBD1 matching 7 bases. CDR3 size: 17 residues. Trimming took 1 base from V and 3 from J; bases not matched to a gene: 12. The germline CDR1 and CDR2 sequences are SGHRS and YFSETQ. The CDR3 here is CASSLYPSEDRHYGYTF. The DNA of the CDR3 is TGCGCCAGCAGCTTGTACCCCTCGGAGGACAGGCACTATGGCTACACCTTC. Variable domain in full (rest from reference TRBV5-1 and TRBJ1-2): KAGVTQTPRYLIKTRGQQVTLSCSPISGHRSVSWYQQTPGQGLQFLFEYFSETQRNKGNFPGRFSGRQFSNSRSEMNVSTLELGDSALYLCASSLYPSEDRHYGYTFGSGTRLTVV.